These T cell receptor beta chains were read from a single sample in a study of cytomegalovirus exposure and HLA in healthy donors. The assay was immunoSEQ multiplex PCR, and TCRdb's table has in-frame clones only and misses some. The sample has roughly 250,000 clones; under 80% are singletons. The material sequenced was PBMCs. These receptor sequences come from a female donor in good health and CMV-seronegative. CDR3s include the opening cysteine and the closing phenylalanine or tryptophan. D genes are given only for firm matches. Expanded clones are given a class, and other clones once, few, many or no size at all.

TRBJ1-2 | TRBV28 | . | . | CASSSPTGNYGYTF | TGTGCCAGCAGTTCTCCAACAGGGAACTATGGCTACACCTTC
TRBJ2-7 | TRBV11-3 | . | . | CASSLEEGDYEQYF | TGTGCCAGCAGCTTAGAGGAAGGGGACTACGAGCAGTACTTC
TRBJ2-2 | TRBV7-2 | . | . | CASSLAGGSNTGELFF | TGTGCCAGCAGCTTAGCTGGCGGGTCGAACACCGGGGAGCTGTTTTTT
TRBJ2-1 | TRBV30 | . | TRBD2 | CAWPDSPGLAGDRSYNEQFF | TGTGCCTGGCCAGACTCGCCGGGACTAGCGGGAGATAGGTCCTACAATGAGCAGTTCTTC
TRBJ1-2 | TRBV5-1 | . | . | CASRPEPGGNYGYTF | TGCGCCAGCAGGCCGGAACCGGGGGGTAACTATGGCTACACCTTC
TRBJ2-7 | TRBV28 | . | TRBD2 | CASSFQIKTSGKGTYEQYF | TGTGCCAGCAGTTTTCAAATAAAGACTAGCGGAAAGGGGACCTACGAGCAGTACTTC
TRBJ2-5 | TRBV11-1 | . | TRBD2 | CASSLAGSSGSSETQYF | TGTGCCAGCAGCTTAGCAGGGTCTAGCGGGAGTTCTGAGACCCAGTACTTC
TRBJ1-5 | TRBV19 | . | . | CASSVMTYSNQPQHF | TGTGCCAGTAGTGTCATGACTTATAGCAATCAGCCCCAGCATTTT
TRBJ2-7 | TRBV21-1 | . | . | CASSKSGRASFEQYF | TGTGCCAGCAGCAAAAGCGGGAGGGCCTCTTTCGAGCAGTACTTC
TRBJ2-3 | TRBV6-5 | . | . | CASSYPSTDTQYF | TGTGCCAGCAGTTACCCCTCGACAGATACGCAGTATTTT
TRBJ2-7 | TRBV6-6 | once | TRBD2 | CASSNQPLAGKSEQYF | TGTGCCAGCAGTAACCAACCACTAGCGGGAAAGAGCGAGCAGTACTTC
TRBJ2-2 | TRBV9 | few | TRBD2 | CASSVGGLAGRTGELFF | TGTGCCAGCAGCGTAGGTGGACTAGCGGGAAGGACCGGGGAGCTGTTTTTT
TRBJ2-6 | TRBV6-1 | few | . | CASSLTGPGANVLTF | TGTGCCAGCAGTCTTACAGGGCCTGGGGCCAACGTCCTGACTTTC
TRBJ2-7 | TRBV9 | . | TRBD2 | CASSSGLAMNYEQYF | TGTGCCAGCAGCTCGGGACTAGCGATGAACTACGAGCAGTACTTC
TRBJ2-7 | TRBV27 | . | . | CASSSLRDSFSSYEQYF | TGTGCCAGCAGTTCTCTCCGGGACTCCTTTAGCTCCTACGAGCAGTACTTC
TRBJ2-3 | TRBV7-9 | . | . | CASSVYRGGSTDTQYF | TGTGCCAGCAGCGTATACAGGGGGGGGAGCACAGATACGCAGTATTTT
TRBJ1-2 | TRBV27 | . | . | CASSFGGLRDYTF | TGTGCCAGCAGTTTCGGGGGGCTTAGGGACTACACCTTC
TRBJ2-5 | TRBV5-1 | . | . | CASGAASETQYF | TGCGCCAGCGGGGCCGCTTCGGAGACCCAGTACTTC
TRBJ2-1 | TRBV29-1 | . | TRBD1 | CSGRKGQGARGREQFF | TGCAGCGGCCGCAAGGGACAGGGGGCGCGGGGTCGGGAGCAGTTCTTC
TRBJ2-1 | TRBV5-8 | . | . | CASSLGSGTYNEQFF | TGTGCCAGCAGCTTGGGGAGCGGAACCTACAATGAGCAGTTCTTC
TRBJ2-7 | TRBV28 | . | . | CASIGVSYEQYF | TGTGCCAGCATAGGGGTCTCCTACGAGCAGTACTTC
TRBJ1-2 | TRBV7-9 | . | . | CASSLGGAGANYGYTF | TGTGCCAGCAGCCTGGGGGGGGCAGGGGCTAACTATGGCTACACCTTC
TRBJ2-2 | TRBV11-3 | . | . | CASKLNTGELFF | TGTGCCAGCAAACTTAACACCGGGGAGCTGTTTTTT
TRBJ2-7 | TRBV7-9 | . | . | CASSLSGTRSYEQYF | TGTGCCAGCAGCTTATCCGGGACTCGCTCCTACGAGCAGTACTTC
TRBJ2-1 | TRBV27 | . | . | CASSFSGPVNEQFF | TGTGCCAGCAGTTTCAGCGGGCCAGTCAATGAGCAGTTCTTC
TRBJ2-7 | TRBV4-2 | . | TRBD1 | CASSPTGGSYEQYF | TGTGCCAGCAGTCCGACAGGGGGCTCCTACGAGCAGTACTTC
TRBJ1-2 | TRBV27 | . | TRBD1 | CASSPIRDRGRGYTF | TGTGCCAGCAGTCCTATCCGGGACAGGGGTCGTGGCTACACCTTC
TRBJ2-7 | TRBV5-8 | . | TRBD1 | CASSLDIPGQGAYEQYF | TGTGCCAGCAGCTTGGATATACCGGGACAGGGAGCCTACGAGCAGTACTTC
TRBJ2-1 | TRBV7-9 | . | . | CASSFLPPNEQFF | TGTGCCAGCAGCTTCCTACCACCGAATGAGCAGTTCTTC
TRBJ2-7 | TRBV28 | . | . | CASSRPGQGSYEQYF | TGTGCCAGCAGCCGGCCGGGACAAGGCTCCTACGAGCAGTACTTC
TRBJ2-7 | TRBV9 | . | TRBD2 | CASSGGGLTNEQYF | TGTGCCAGCAGCGGGGGGGGACTCACCAACGAGCAGTACTTC
TRBJ2-3 | TRBV6-5 | . | TRBD1 | CASSRGDTQYF | TGTGCCAGCAGCAGGGGGGATACGCAGTATTTT
TRBJ2-2 | TRBV7-3 | . | TRBD1 | CASSKQGARNTGELFF | TGTGCCAGCAGCAAACAGGGGGCGCGAAACACCGGGGAGCTGTTTTTT
TRBJ1-5 | TRBV13 | . | . | CASSLGGQLSNQPQHF | TGTGCCAGCAGCTTAGGCGGACAGCTTAGCAATCAGCCCCAGCATTTT
TRBJ2-3 | TRBV7-2 | . | . | CASSLGVQGSDTQYF | TGTGCCAGCAGCTTAGGAGTCCAGGGTTCAGATACGCAGTATTTT
TRBJ2-7 | TRBV28 | few | TRBD2 | CASSRTSGSYEQYF | TGTGCCAGCAGTCGGACTAGCGGCTCCTACGAGCAGTACTTC
TRBJ2-7 | TRBV30 | . | TRBD2 | CAWIASGSHSEQYF | TGTGCCTGGATCGCTAGCGGGAGTCATTCCGAGCAGTACTTC
TRBJ2-2 | TRBV11-3 | . | . | CASSLGGLTGELFF | TGTGCCAGCAGCTTGGGCGGGCTGACCGGGGAGCTGTTTTTT
TRBJ2-2 | TRBV28 | . | TRBD1 | CASSPTRGFNTGELFF | TGTGCCAGCAGTCCGACCAGGGGGTTTAACACCGGGGAGCTGTTTTTT
TRBJ2-3 | TRBV10-3 | . | TRBD2 | CAISDSSGSSDTQYF | TGTGCCATCAGTGACTCTAGCGGGAGTTCCGATACGCAGTATTTT
TRBJ2-7 | TRBV7-9 | . | TRBD1 | CASSGQETYEQYF | TGTGCCAGCAGCGGACAGGAGACCTACGAGCAGTACTTC
TRBJ2-7 | TRBV28 | . | TRBD2 | CASSLASGSYEQYF | TGTGCCAGCAGTTTAGCTAGCGGGAGCTACGAGCAGTACTTC
TRBJ2-3 | TRBV6-1 | few | . | CASSEFGRLATPDTQYF | TGTGCCAGCAGTGAATTCGGGCGGCTAGCTACCCCAGATACGCAGTATTTT
TRBJ2-5 | TRBV29-1 | . | TRBD2 | CSVVDSGSSQETQYF | TGCAGCGTTGTCGATAGCGGGAGCTCCCAAGAGACCCAGTACTTC
TRBJ1-6 | TRBV5-1 | . | TRBD1 | CASSLRSGAQGAASPLHF | TGCGCCAGCAGCTTGAGAAGTGGAGCACAGGGGGCAGCTTCACCCCTCCACTTT
TRBJ2-2 | TRBV2 | . | . | CASSPRTAVGELFF | TGTGCCAGCAGCCCCCGTACAGCAGTCGGGGAGCTGTTTTTT
TRBJ2-7 | TRBV7-3 | . | . | CASSLTPPSFQYF | TGTGCCAGCAGCTTAACGCCCCCCAGTTTCCAGTACTTC
TRBJ2-5 | TRBV2 | . | . | CASILNAGSETQYF | TGTGCCAGCATACTAAACGCGGGATCAGAGACCCAGTACTTC
TRBJ2-1 | TRBV5-1 | . | . | CASSLVGSGTFSSYNEQFF | TGCGCCAGCAGCTTGGTCGGTAGCGGTACGTTTAGCTCCTACAATGAGCAGTTCTTC
TRBJ2-1 | TRBV9 | . | . | CASSVLSGAGPYNEQFF | TGTGCCAGCAGCGTCCTAAGCGGCGCGGGCCCCTACAATGAGCAGTTCTTC
TRBJ1-2 | TRBV5-6 | . | . | CASSLASGPNYGYTF | TGTGCCAGCAGCTTGGCCTCAGGGCCGAACTATGGCTACACCTTC
TRBJ1-2 | TRBV6-4 | . | . | CASSDSTGNSYGYTF | TGTGCCAGCAGTGACTCCACAGGGAACTCATATGGCTACACCTTC
TRBJ1-4 | TRBV27 | few | . | CASSSGGGGEKLFF | TGTGCCAGCAGTTCGGGGGGGGGAGGTGAAAAACTGTTTTTT
TRBJ2-1 | TRBV4-2 | . | . | CASSQEAGDEQFF | TGTGCCAGCAGCCAAGAGGCAGGCGATGAGCAGTTCTTC